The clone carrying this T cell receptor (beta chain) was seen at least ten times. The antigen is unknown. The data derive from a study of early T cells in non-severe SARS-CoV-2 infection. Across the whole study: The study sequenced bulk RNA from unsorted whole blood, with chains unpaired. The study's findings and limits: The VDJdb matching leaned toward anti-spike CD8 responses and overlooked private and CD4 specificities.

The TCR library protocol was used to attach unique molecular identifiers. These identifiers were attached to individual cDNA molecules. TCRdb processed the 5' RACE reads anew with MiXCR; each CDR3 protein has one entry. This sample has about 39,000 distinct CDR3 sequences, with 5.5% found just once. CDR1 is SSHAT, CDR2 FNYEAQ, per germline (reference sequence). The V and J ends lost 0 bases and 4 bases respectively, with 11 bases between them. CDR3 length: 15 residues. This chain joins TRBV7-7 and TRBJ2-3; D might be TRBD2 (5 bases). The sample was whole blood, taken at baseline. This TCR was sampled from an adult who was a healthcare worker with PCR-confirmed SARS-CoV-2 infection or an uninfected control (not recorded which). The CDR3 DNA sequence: TGTGCCAGCAGCTTAGCTTCGGAGGTCGCAGATACGCAGTATTTT. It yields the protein CASSLASEVADTQYF.